This is a list of T cell receptor beta chains from one sample in a study of T cells in Graves' hyperthyroidism and ophthalmopathy. Each CDR3 protein is one row after TCRdb ran MiXCR on the multiplex PCR reads. This sample has 600,000 to 850,000 distinct CDR3 sequences, with about 17% found just once. Sequenced: blood. The origin of the receptors is a woman aged 45 to 65 with Graves' hyperthyroidism that later progressed to Graves' ophthalmopathy. Each CDR3 is given with its conserved first and last residue. The D gene is left open where the match is weak. Where a row states a size, it is once, few, many or the class of an expanded clone; other rows omit it.

d_gene: -
abundance: -
v_gene: TRBV9
j_gene: TRBJ1-1
CDR3nt: TGTGCCAGCAGCCCGAGGCTCTCTAACACTGAAGCTTTCTTT
CDR3aa: CASSPRLSNTEAFF

d_gene: -
abundance: many
v_gene: TRBV2
j_gene: TRBJ2-7
CDR3nt: TGTGCCAGCAGTGAAGTACAGTTCAGCTCCTACGAGCAGTACTTC
CDR3aa: CASSEVQFSSYEQYF

d_gene: TRBD2
abundance: few
v_gene: TRBV20-1
j_gene: TRBJ2-1
CDR3nt: TGCAGTGCGTCCCTTACTAGCGCCAGTTACAATGAGCAGTTCTTC
CDR3aa: CSASLTSASYNEQFF

d_gene: -
abundance: many
v_gene: TRBV2
j_gene: TRBJ1-3
CDR3nt: TGTGCCAGCCTTAGAGGTTCAAGGGGAGTATCGTCTGGAAACACCATATATTTT
CDR3aa: CASLRGSRGVSSGNTIYF

d_gene: TRBD2
abundance: few
v_gene: TRBV20-1
j_gene: TRBJ2-3
CDR3nt: TGCAGTGCTACCTTAGCGGGGGTCACAGATACGCAGTATTTT
CDR3aa: CSATLAGVTDTQYF

d_gene: -
abundance: -
v_gene: TRBV2
j_gene: TRBJ1-5
CDR3nt: TGTGCCAGCAGTGACCCAACCCCCAATCAGCCCCAGCATTTT
CDR3aa: CASSDPTPNQPQHF

d_gene: -
abundance: few
v_gene: TRBV5-5
j_gene: TRBJ2-1
CDR3nt: TGTGCCAGCAGCTCCCCTCCGGGGTATAATGAGCAGTTCTTC
CDR3aa: CASSSPPGYNEQFF

d_gene: TRBD1
abundance: many
v_gene: TRBV12-3/TRBV12-4
j_gene: TRBJ1-1
CDR3nt: TGTGCCAGCAGCCCCCCGGACAGGGTCCGCACTGAAGCTTTCTTT
CDR3aa: CASSPPDRVRTEAFF

d_gene: -
abundance: few
v_gene: TRBV7-3
j_gene: TRBJ2-6
CDR3nt: TGTGCCAGCAGCTTAGAGGGATTCTCTGGGGCCAACGTCCTGACTTTC
CDR3aa: CASSLEGFSGANVLTF

d_gene: -
abundance: few
v_gene: TRBV5-4
j_gene: TRBJ2-5
CDR3nt: TGTGCCAGCAGCGCGCGGAAACAGATCCAAGAGACCCAGTACTTC
CDR3aa: CASSARKQIQETQYF

d_gene: TRBD2
abundance: -
v_gene: TRBV20-1
j_gene: TRBJ2-5
CDR3nt: TGCAGTGCCGGCCCCACGACTAGCGGGGGAGAGACCCAGTACTTC
CDR3aa: CSAGPTTSGGETQYF

d_gene: TRBD1
abundance: many
v_gene: TRBV11-2
j_gene: TRBJ2-4
CDR3nt: TGTGCCAGCAGCGACAGGGGCGTCAAAAACATTCAGTACTTC
CDR3aa: CASSDRGVKNIQYF

d_gene: -
abundance: -
v_gene: TRBV27
j_gene: TRBJ2-2
CDR3nt: TGTGCCAGCAGTTTATTGGGGAGGTTCACCGGGGAGCTGTTTTTT
CDR3aa: CASSLLGRFTGELFF

d_gene: -
abundance: -
v_gene: TRBV5-1
j_gene: TRBJ2-3
CDR3nt: TGCGCCAGCAGCGTCGGTGTCAGCACAGATACGCAGTATTTT
CDR3aa: CASSVGVSTDTQYF

d_gene: -
abundance: few
v_gene: TRBV20-1
j_gene: TRBJ1-2
CDR3nt: TGCAGTGCTCTTTTTAAGGGCTTAAACTATGGCTACACCTTC
CDR3aa: CSALFKGLNYGYTF

d_gene: TRBD2
abundance: -
v_gene: TRBV11-2
j_gene: TRBJ2-1
CDR3nt: TGTGCCAGCAGCTTAGATGTGGGGCTAGCGGGGGGGCCGAATGAGCAGTTCTTC
CDR3aa: CASSLDVGLAGGPNEQFF

d_gene: -
abundance: many
v_gene: TRBV29-1
j_gene: TRBJ1-1
CDR3nt: TGCAGCGGTGGACACCTTAACACTGAAGCTTTCTTT
CDR3aa: CSGGHLNTEAFF

d_gene: -
abundance: -
v_gene: TRBV6-2/TRBV6-3
j_gene: TRBJ2-3
CDR3nt: TGTGTCAGCAGTTACTCGTATGAGACTAGCACAGATACGCAGTATTTT
CDR3aa: CVSSYSYETSTDTQYF

d_gene: -
abundance: many
v_gene: TRBV7-8
j_gene: TRBJ1-5
CDR3nt: TGTGCCAGCAGCTTACAGGGGAGACGGGGCAATCAGCCCCAGCATTTT
CDR3aa: CASSLQGRRGNQPQHF

d_gene: -
abundance: -
v_gene: TRBV6-1
j_gene: TRBJ2-3
CDR3nt: TGTGCCAGCAGTCACCCAGGGGCCTCGGGCACAGATACGCAGTATTTT
CDR3aa: CASSHPGASGTDTQYF

d_gene: -
abundance: -
v_gene: TRBV5-1
j_gene: TRBJ1-1
CDR3nt: TGCGCCAGCAGCGTTGCGGGCGAAGCTTTCTTT
CDR3aa: CASSVAGEAFF

d_gene: -
abundance: many
v_gene: TRBV5-1
j_gene: TRBJ2-7
CDR3nt: TGCGCCAGCAGCTTGAGCCAGGGTGACGGCGAGCAGTACTTC
CDR3aa: CASSLSQGDGEQYF

d_gene: TRBD2
abundance: few
v_gene: TRBV20-1
j_gene: TRBJ2-3
CDR3nt: TGCAGTGCTAGTCAGCGGGGATTTGCAGATACGCAGTATTTT
CDR3aa: CSASQRGFADTQYF

d_gene: TRBD1
abundance: -
v_gene: TRBV19
j_gene: TRBJ1-5
CDR3nt: TGTGCCAGTAGTTCTTATTCGGGACAGACTAATCAGCCCCAGCATTTT
CDR3aa: CASSSYSGQTNQPQHF

d_gene: -
abundance: -
v_gene: TRBV12-5
j_gene: TRBJ2-1
CDR3nt: TGTGCTAGTGGTTGGTCCTTGGAGGGGGCTACCTACAATGAGCAGTTCTTC
CDR3aa: CASGWSLEGATYNEQFF

d_gene: TRBD1
abundance: few
v_gene: TRBV27
j_gene: TRBJ2-5
CDR3nt: TGTGCCAGCAGTGGACCTCGGGACAGCAACCAAGAGACCCAGTACTTC
CDR3aa: CASSGPRDSNQETQYF

d_gene: -
abundance: -
v_gene: TRBV10-1
j_gene: TRBJ2-7
CDR3nt: TGCGCCAGCAGTGACTCAGGGGCGCGCTCCTACGAGCAGTACTTC
CDR3aa: CASSDSGARSYEQYF

d_gene: -
abundance: many
v_gene: TRBV6-1
j_gene: TRBJ1-1
CDR3nt: TGTGCCAGCAGTACCCCCCCGCGGAGCTTGAACACTGAAGCTTTCTTT
CDR3aa: CASSTPPRSLNTEAFF

d_gene: TRBD1
abundance: -
v_gene: TRBV6-1
j_gene: TRBJ2-2
CDR3nt: TGTGCCAGCAGCCTTTCCCAGGGACAGGGGATAGGGGAGCTGTTTTTT
CDR3aa: CASSLSQGQGIGELFF

d_gene: TRBD1
abundance: -
v_gene: TRBV3-1
j_gene: TRBJ1-3
CDR3nt: TGTGCCAGCAGCCAACCGACAGGGGCTGGAAACACCATATATTTT
CDR3aa: CASSQPTGAGNTIYF

d_gene: -
abundance: few
v_gene: TRBV11-2
j_gene: TRBJ2-7
CDR3nt: TGTGCCAGCAGCCTCCGGGACGTTAACTACGAGCAGTACTTC
CDR3aa: CASSLRDVNYEQYF

d_gene: TRBD1
abundance: -
v_gene: TRBV2
j_gene: TRBJ1-2
CDR3nt: TGTGCCAGCAGTGAAGAAGCTGGACAGGGGAATGGCTACACCTTC
CDR3aa: CASSEEAGQGNGYTF

d_gene: -
abundance: many
v_gene: TRBV7-9
j_gene: TRBJ1-1
CDR3nt: TGTGCCAGCAGCGCCCGGGACCCTAGAGCTTTCTTT
CDR3aa: CASSARDPRAFF